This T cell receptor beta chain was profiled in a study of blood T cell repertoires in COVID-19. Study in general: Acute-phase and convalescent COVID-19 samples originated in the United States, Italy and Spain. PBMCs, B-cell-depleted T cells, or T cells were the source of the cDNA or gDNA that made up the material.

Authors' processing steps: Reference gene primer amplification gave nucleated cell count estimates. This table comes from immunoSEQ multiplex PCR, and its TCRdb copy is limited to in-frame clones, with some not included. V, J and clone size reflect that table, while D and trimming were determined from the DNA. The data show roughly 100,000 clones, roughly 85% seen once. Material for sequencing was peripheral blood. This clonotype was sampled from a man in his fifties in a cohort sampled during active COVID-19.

CDR3 bases: TGCGCCAGCAGCATAACCGGGACATCCAGTTCACCCCTCCACTTT. It specifies CASSITGTSSSPLHF. V and J are TRBV5-1 and TRBJ1-6, with TRBD1 as a possible D gene (6 bases). V was clipped by 4 bases and J by 9 bases, with 17 bases between them. This CDR3 contains 15 residues. Germline CDR1 SGHRS, CDR2 YFSETQ.